Here is one TCR beta chain with its context. The sample originates from a study of control samples from healthy donors and cancer patients. Libraries were prepared by immunoSEQ multiplex PCR; TCRdb keeps only in-frame clonotypes and omits some of them. The data contain under 200,000 clones, roughly 91% of them seen just once; the ten biggest clones take up approximately 1.6%. Per germline, CDR1 LNHDA and CDR2 SQIVND (reference sequence). The CDR3 contains 13 residues. V lost 4 bases, J lost 7 bases, and 10 bases lay in between. The chain has TRBV19 and TRBJ2-2, with D hard to call. This receptor was obtained from a woman in her 30s in good health. The sample was blood. CDR3 region: CASSTRAYGELFF. Written as DNA, the CDR3 is TGTGCCAGTAGTACCCGGGCGTACGGGGAGCTGTTTTTT.